These 18 T cell receptor beta chains share one sample of origin, sequenced in a study of T cells in Graves' hyperthyroidism and ophthalmopathy (dated by TCRdb to between 2018 and 2020). To prepare the library, multiplex PCR was applied. The instrument given in TCRdb is Illumina HiSeq 2000. TCR beta CDR3 regions were amplified from RNA transcripts. For the first round of RT-PCR on the TCR CDR3, the HTBI primer set was used together with the Qiagen OneStep RT-PCR kit. TCRdb applied fastp at Q25 and MiXCR to the public reads, then kept only in-frame beta chains. Entries are consolidated by CDR3 protein sequence, retaining the most common genes and DNA. A total of about 350,000 distinct CDR3 sequences appear in this sample, roughly 13% of them only once. The ten most abundant clones make up around 32% of the sample. Sequenced sample: blood. These receptors were obtained from a woman in her thirties or forties with Graves' ophthalmopathy.

This sequence joins TRBV5-6 and TRBJ2-7; 9 bases are shared with TRBD2. CDR1 SGHDT and CDR2 YYEEEE come from the germline V gene. With V trimmed by 3 bases and J by 2 bases, 6 bases remained unmatched. The CDR3 extends over 15 amino acids. This chain's CDR3 is CASSWDSGGTYEQYF. The CDR3 nucleotides read TGTGCCAGCAGCTGGGATAGCGGGGGCACCTACGAGCAGTACTTC.

This chain links TRBV6-1 with TRBJ2-3; D gene uncertain. The CDR3 spans 15 residues. The V end lost 4 bases, the J end lost 6 bases, and 17 bases lay between the germline ends. CDR1 and CDR2 from the germline V gene are MNHNS and SASEGT. The CDR3 bases are TGTGCCAGCAGTGCTGCGTCATTTTTGGGCGATACGCAGTATTTT. This sequence encodes CASSAASFLGDTQYF.

There are many counts of this clonotype. The rearrangement uses TRBV2 and TRBJ2-1; TRBD2 matches at 10 bases. V trimming: 6 bases; J trimming: 0 bases; junction bases outside the gene matches: 5. CDR3 length: 16 amino acids. Germline V gives CDR1 SNHLY, CDR2 FYNNEI. In DNA, the CDR3 is TGTGCCAGCAGCAACCCTAGCGGGAGCTCCTACAATGAGCAGTTCTTC. Its protein product is CASSNPSGSSYNEQFF.

As to this clonotype: Just one base apart from a much larger clone, this may be a read error. The CDR3 loop is CSATPGGFNQPQHF. CDR3 DNA: TGCAGTGCTACTCCAGGGGGCTTCAATCAGCCCCAGCATTTT. The gene calls are TRBV20-1 and TRBJ1-5, with 8 bases that match TRBD1. The germline CDR1 and CDR2 sequences are DFQATT and SNEGSKA (reference sequence). The V segment lost 4 bases and the J segment 3 bases; nucleotides outside the gene matches: 5. This CDR3 region has 14 residues.

This clonotype was recorded many times. The chain employs TRBV2 and TRBJ1-2; TRBD1 aligns across 7 bases. V lost 5 bases, J lost 4 bases, and 7 bases stayed unmatched. From germline, CDR1 is SNHLY and CDR2 FYNNEI. This CDR3 contains 14 residues. The chain's CDR3 is CASSYRGNLYGYTF. The CDR3 coding sequence is TGTGCCAGCAGTTACAGGGGAAACCTCTATGGCTACACCTTC.

V gene TRBV28 combines with J gene TRBJ2-1; possibly TRBD1 for D (5 bases). Germline CDR1 is MDHEN and CDR2 is SYDVKM. CDR3 length: 19 residues. The V and J ends lost 3 bases and 7 bases respectively, with 28 bases between them. CDR3 protein: CASSFSGYFSGSRVNEQFF. CDR3 coding DNA: TGTGCCAGCAGTTTTTCCGGGTATTTTTCCGGTAGCAGGGTGAATGAGCAGTTCTTC.

This clonotype was seen more than once but under ten times. This chain links TRBV7-9 with TRBJ1-2; tentatively, D is TRBD1 (5 bases). The V end lost 4 bases, the J end lost 7 bases, and 19 bases lay between the germline ends. This CDR3 is built from 15 residues. Germline V gives CDR1 SEHNR, CDR2 FQNEAQ (reference sequence). CDR3 amino acids: CASSWGRTVVGGYTF. CDR3 bases: TGTGCCAGCAGCTGGGGACGGACTGTAGTAGGTGGCTACACCTTC.

This clonotype was seen many times. The gene calls are TRBV7-9 and TRBJ2-7, with D maybe TRBD1 (6 bases). This CDR3 is 14 amino acids long. V gave up 1 base and J gave up 6 bases, with 13 bases separating them. CDR1 SEHNR and CDR2 FQNEAQ come from the germline V gene (reference sequence). The CDR3 here is CASSLGTSGVEQYF. The DNA for the CDR3 is TGTGCCAGCAGCTTAGGGACGTCAGGGGTCGAGCAGTACTTC. The full variable domain, in which reference TRBV7-9 and TRBJ2-7 provide the parts outside the CDR3, is DTGVSQNPRHKITKRGQNVTFRCDPISEHNRLYWYRQTLGQGPEFLTYFQNEAQLEKSRLLSDRFSAERPKGSFSTLEIQRTEQGDSAMYLCASSLGTSGVEQYFGPGTRLTVT.

In this sample, this clonotype turned up once. The CDR3 sequence is CASGGTATLEKLFF. The CDR3 coding sequence is TGTGCCAGCGGCGGGACAGCAACTCTTGAAAAACTGTTTTTT. The rearrangement joins TRBV27 to TRBJ1-4, with 7 positions matching TRBD1. V was pared by 8 bases and J by 7 bases, with 10 bases of the junction left unmatched. The CDR3 is made up of 14 amino acids. Per germline, CDR1 MNHEY and CDR2 SMNVEV (reference sequence).

This clonotype was counted at least ten times. The V and J genes are TRBV6-1 and TRBJ2-7; TRBD2 agrees at 11 bases. The germline V gene encodes CDR1 MNHNS and CDR2 SASEGT. The CDR3 is made up of 14 amino acids. With V trimmed by 6 bases and J by 2 bases, 3 bases remained unmatched. The CDR3 DNA reads as TGTGCCAGCAGAGAACTAGCGGGAGCCTACGAGCAGTACTTC. Protein product: CASRELAGAYEQYF.

On this clonotype: A read error may produce the germline difference seen at one junction end. The rearrangement joins TRBV18 to TRBJ2-7; D unclear. This CDR3 spans 11 amino acids. Germline CDR1 reads KGHSH; CDR2 reads LQKENI. In DNA form, the CDR3 reads TGTGCCAGCTCAAGCAACTACGAGCAGCACTTC. Translation: CASSSNYEQHF.

This clonotype appeared many times. The chain has TRBV4-1 and TRBJ1-1; no firm D call. The CDR3 runs 13 residues. Germline assignment: CDR1 MGHRA and CDR2 YSYEKL. V dropped 2 bases and J dropped 5 bases, with 9 bases sitting between them. The CDR3 is CASSQPGVTEAFF. The CDR3 nucleotides read TGCGCCAGCAGCCAACCAGGCGTGACTGAAGCTTTCTTT.

This clonotype appeared many times. CDR3 amino acids: CASGLYAGETFPRQETQYF. DNA of the CDR3: TGTGCTAGTGGTTTGTACGCGGGAGAAACATTCCCAAGGCAAGAGACCCAGTACTTC. The rearrangement links TRBV12-5 to TRBJ2-5, with 7 bases that match TRBD2. After removal of 2 bases from V and 2 bases from J, the junction contained 17 bases not matched to a gene. Germline V gene lookup returns CDR1 LGHNT and CDR2 FRNRAP. This CDR3 spans 19 amino acids.

This clonotype was counted only a few times. The CDR3 sequence: CATSDKETQYF. CDR3 DNA: TGTGCCACCAGTGACAAAGAGACCCAGTACTTC. The chain carries TRBV24-1 and TRBJ2-5; D remains ambiguous. The ends were cut back, 4 bases at V and 3 bases at J, with 2 bases in the middle. Germline V lookup: CDR1 KGHDR, CDR2 SFDVKD. The CDR3 consists of 11 residues.

This clonotype was counted at least ten times. This chain joins TRBV14 and TRBJ2-5; possibly TRBD2 for D (6 bases). Between the trimmed V and J ends, which lost 3 bases and 0 bases, there was a span of 14 bases. The germline gives CDR1 SGHDN, CDR2 FVKESK. The CDR3 consists of 16 residues. DNA for the CDR3: TGTGCCAGCAGCCATAGGAGGGCGGGGTACCAAGAGACCCAGTACTTC. It codes for CASSHRRAGYQETQYF. The variable domain in full, with the rest retrieved from reference TRBV14 and TRBJ2-5, is EAGVTQFPSHSVIEKGQTVTLRCDPISGHDNLYWYRRVMGKEIKFLLHFVKESKQDESGMPNNRFLAERTGGTYSTLKVQPAELEDSGVYFCASSHRRAGYQETQYFGPGTRLLVL.

V gene TRBV27 combines with J gene TRBJ1-5; weak D call: TRBD1 (6 bases). This CDR3 has 14 residues. V was pared by 5 bases and J by 3 bases, with 11 bases between. Germline V gene lookup returns CDR1 MNHEY and CDR2 SMNVEV (reference sequence). CDR3 DNA sequence: TGTGCCAGCAGTCGCAGGGGAAACAATCAGCCCCAGCATTTT. Translating gives CASSRRGNNQPQHF.

The table lists this clonotype with many counts. V and J are TRBV11-2 and TRBJ1-1, with 8 nucleotides matching TRBD1. Trimming at V came to 4 bases and at J to 8 bases, leaving 6 bases not matched to a gene. The CDR3 spans 13 residues. The germline CDR1 and CDR2 sequences are SGHAT and FQNNGV. Written as DNA, the CDR3 is TGTGCCAGCAGCTGGACAGGGAGTCCCGAAGCTTTCTTT. This sequence encodes CASSWTGSPEAFF.

This sequence joins TRBV5-1 and TRBJ2-2; D might be TRBD1 (5 bases). The V gene lost 7 bases and the J gene lost 4 bases, with 20 bases spanning the gap. This CDR3 region has 16 residues. Germline lookup yields CDR1 SGHRS and CDR2 YFSETQ. Here the CDR3 DNA reads TGCGCCAGCGGAATCGTTAGGACACAAAGCACCGGGGAGCTGTTTTTT. Its translation: CASGIVRTQSTGELFF. Full variable domain (missing parts from reference TRBV5-1 and TRBJ2-2): KAGVTQTPRYLIKTRGQQVTLSCSPISGHRSVSWYQQTPGQGLQFLFEYFSETQRNKGNFPGRFSGRQFSNSRSEMNVSTLELGDSALYLCASGIVRTQSTGELFFGEGSRLTVL.